These T cell receptor beta chains were read from a single sample in a study of CD8 T cells in Susac syndrome. TCRdb re-called the immunoSEQ multiplex PCR reads through MiXCR, storing one row per CDR3 protein. The data contain approximately 79,000 distinct CDR3 sequences, about 93% of them singletons. The sequenced sample consisted of CD8+ T cells from PBMCs. Source of these receptors: a human donor with Susac syndrome. Each CDR3 is given without its conserved first and last residue. Each record gives: J gene, D gene, V gene, CDR3 protein. D genes are given only for firm matches.

TRBJ1-1 . TRBV18 ASSPWTENTEAF
TRBJ2-5 . TRBV24-1 ATNDGETQY
TRBJ2-1 . TRBV28 ASSSRGLISYNEQF
TRBJ1-1 . TRBV7-9 ASSFEQSETEAF
TRBJ2-2 TRBD1 TRBV3-1 ASSPFLLGTADPGELF
TRBJ1-4 TRBD1 TRBV27 ASSPRGRSEKLF
TRBJ1-2 TRBD1 TRBV6-2/TRBV6-3 ASRSTGAAYGYT
TRBJ2-7 . TRBV27 ASSLRGSGTYEQY
TRBJ2-5 TRBD1 TRBV29-1 SVRGLQETQY
TRBJ2-5 . TRBV15 ATSRVGLGANQETQY
TRBJ2-1 . TRBV6-6 ASSSGDEDNEQF
TRBJ1-1 . TRBV24-1 ATSAGANTEAF
TRBJ1-2 . TRBV29-1 SVPISVSDYGYT
TRBJ1-1 . TRBV15 ATSRVGVVTEAF
TRBJ2-3 TRBD2 TRBV7-6 ASSSRSGTTDTQY
TRBJ1-1 . TRBV2 ASRSRTAGAF
TRBJ2-1 . TRBV18 ASSPIRNEQF
TRBJ2-1 TRBD2 TRBV7-9 ASSLPRTSGIEQF
TRBJ2-1 TRBD2 TRBV20-1 SAGRTLAGVSNEQF
TRBJ1-2 . TRBV12-5 ASGLVGRDGYT
TRBJ2-7 . TRBV12-3/TRBV12-4 ASSSLVGGDYEQY
TRBJ1-1 TRBD1 TRBV19 ASSPDRANTEAF
TRBJ2-5 TRBD2 TRBV15 AASRDQLAGEETQY
TRBJ2-5 . TRBV14 ASSHSETQY
TRBJ2-7 . TRBV19 ASSTKPRTKLEVYEQY
TRBJ2-7 . TRBV6-1 ATSKGTGRSYEQY
TRBJ1-5 . TRBV5-6 ASSLGGVQPQH
TRBJ2-1 TRBD1 TRBV2 ASSEGQGFYNEQF
TRBJ1-3 . TRBV14 ASSQDTVAGNTIY
TRBJ2-7 TRBD2 TRBV4-1 ASSQDFSGARGEQY
TRBJ2-2 TRBD2 TRBV9 ASRRLAGGPGELF
TRBJ2-1 . TRBV5-4 ASSRDHNEQF
TRBJ2-5 . TRBV30 AWSPQETQY
TRBJ2-1 . TRBV5-1 ASSLAAVNEQF
TRBJ2-5 TRBD2 TRBV5-1 ASSFISGGYQETQY
TRBJ1-1 . TRBV27 ASSADSSTEAF
TRBJ2-7 . TRBV5-8 ASSALGFSYEQY
TRBJ2-7 TRBD1 TRBV7-9 ASSGTGHNYEQY
TRBJ1-2 . TRBV4-2 ASSQDQAAYGYT
TRBJ2-1 . TRBV6-5 ASRDRSYNEQF
TRBJ1-1 . TRBV5-6 ASSLRSWRRNTEAF
TRBJ2-5 TRBD1 TRBV28 ASSFGRDSQETQY